This T cell receptor beta chain came from a study of CD8+ T cells in alopecia areata. Treatment noted: oral pan-JAK inhibitor, 5-10 mg twice daily. Following extraction, RNA underwent reverse transcription to cDNA, which served as the sequencing template. Some clones are missing from TCRdb's copy, which holds only in-frame ones; the method was immunoSEQ multiplex PCR. This table has about 99,000 clones, 85% to 90% appearing once. Germline V gives CDR1 GTSNPN, CDR2 SVGIG (reference sequence). This CDR3 region has 15 residues. The V and J ends lost 0 bases and 1 base respectively, with 7 bases between them. This clone was observed a handful of times.

This rearrangement joins TRBV30 to TRBJ2-6; TRBD2 might be the D (5 bases). This sequence originates from a human donor with alopecia areata. The starting material was CD8+ T cells sorted from blood, obtained around week 30, from a patient treated with tofacitinib. The CDR3 DNA reads TGTGCCTGGAGTGTCGGCGGGTCTGGGGCCAACGTCCTGACTTTC. Translating gives CAWSVGGSGANVLTF.